This TCR beta chain derives from a study of T cell responses to AZD1222 COVID-19 vaccine. Trimming pared 0 bases from V and 9 bases from J, leaving 12 bases between. The CDR3 is 14 residues long. Germline assignment: CDR1 LGHDT and CDR2 YNNKEL (reference sequence). Using immunoSEQ multiplex PCR, the repertoire was profiled, and TCRdb retains in-frame clones only, with some absent. The table records just over 150,000 clones, 80% to 90% of them present only once. The receptor was isolated from an adult who received the AZD1222 COVID-19 vaccine. This chain connects TRBV3-1 (or the pseudogene TRBV3-2) to TRBJ1-3; D uncertain. The source material was peripheral blood, sampled 28 days after the second AZD1222 dose. CDR3: CASSQDGPPGTIYF. The CDR3 DNA sequence: TGTGCCAGCAGCCAAGACGGCCCCCCGGGCACCATATATTTT.